Shown below are 20 T cell receptor beta chains from a single sample sequenced in a study of OX40 agonist ivuxolimab in advanced cancers. Profiled with immunoSEQ multiplex PCR; TCRdb holds only in-frame clones, not every one. The sample includes some 83,000 clones, over 90% of them seen just once. The material was CD4+ or CD8+ T cells sorted from blood, obtained in a trial of the OX40 agonist ivuxolimab. The receptors shown here come from an adult with an advanced solid tumor such as melanoma, head and neck, liver or kidney cancer.

The chain combines TRBV30 with TRBJ1-3, with D uncertain. The CDR3 contains 13 residues. Germline assignment: CDR1 GTSNPN and CDR2 SVGIG (reference sequence). The V end was cut by 0 bases, the J end by 8 bases, with 11 bases between. The CDR3 spells CAWSVGAPYTIYF. The CDR3 nucleotides are TGTGCCTGGAGTGTGGGAGCTCCTTACACCATATATTTT.

The J gene is TRBJ1-5, the V gene TRBV27; D call uncertain. CDR3 size: 14 residues. V lost 5 bases and J lost 3, with 11 bases in between. Germline CDR1 is MNHEY and CDR2 is SMNVEV (reference sequence). The CDR3 nucleotides read TGTGCCAGCAGTGTCGGTCCTAACAATCAGCCCCAGCATTTT. It translates to CASSVGPNNQPQHF.

The rearrangement joins TRBV6-5 to TRBJ2-2, with unresolved D. There are 11 residues in the CDR3. The germline gives CDR1 MNHEY, CDR2 SVGAGI. V lost 6 bases and J 2 bases, leaving 1 base between the germline ends. The CDR3 DNA follows: TGTGCCAGCAGCAACACCGGGGAGCTGTTTTTT. Protein: CASSNTGELFF.

The rearrangement joins TRBV11-2 to TRBJ2-3; no firm D call. V was pared by 5 bases and J by 0 bases, with 6 bases between. The CDR3 length is 13 residues. Germline V gene sequence: CDR1 SGHAT, CDR2 FQNNGV. The CDR3: CASSRPSTDTQYF. Written as DNA, the CDR3 is TGTGCCAGCAGCCGCCCTAGCACAGATACGCAGTATTTT.

CDR3 DNA sequence: TGTGCCAGCAGCTTAGTCAGAGGCGGAGGCTACACCTTC. It is translated as CASSLVRGGGYTF. The J gene is TRBJ1-2, the V gene TRBV7-6; D remains unclear. Per germline, CDR1 SGHVS and CDR2 FNYEAQ. V shed 1 base and J shed 8 bases, with 11 bases lying between them. This CDR3 has 13 residues.

This chain connects TRBV6-1 to TRBJ1-2; D remains unclear. Germline V gene lookup returns CDR1 MNHNS and CDR2 SASEGT. The CDR3 consists of 14 residues. Trimming stripped 3 bases from V and 4 bases from J, with 12 bases between. CDR3 sequence reads: CASSETRNLYGYTF. CDR3 in DNA: TGTGCCAGCAGTGAGACACGAAACCTCTATGGCTACACCTTC.

The rearrangement uses TRBV6-1 and TRBJ2-7, with 8 positions matching TRBD1. The CDR3 is 14 amino acids. The germline gives CDR1 MNHNS, CDR2 SASEGT. Trimming at V came to 6 bases and at J to 1 base, leaving 5 bases not matched to a gene. As DNA, the CDR3 is TGTGCCAGCAGATTCGGACAGGGATCCTACGAGCAGTACTTC. Amino acids: CASRFGQGSYEQYF.

This clone appeared a single time. The genes are TRBV5-1 and TRBJ2-3; D may correspond to TRBD1 or TRBD2 (6 bases each). The CDR3 is 15 residues long. Germline V CDR1 and CDR2: SGHRS, YFSETQ. Trimming cost V 4 bases and J 0 bases, with 12 bases left between them. CDR3 region: CASSPEGVSTDTQYF. In DNA, the CDR3 is TGCGCCAGCAGCCCGGAGGGGGTCAGCACAGATACGCAGTATTTT. Variable domain in full (rest from reference TRBV5-1 and TRBJ2-3): KAGVTQTPRYLIKTRGQQVTLSCSPISGHRSVSWYQQTPGQGLQFLFEYFSETQRNKGNFPGRFSGRQFSNSRSEMNVSTLELGDSALYLCASSPEGVSTDTQYFGPGTRLTVL.

As concerns this clone: The germline gene is not matched at one end of the junction; a read error may be the cause. This chain uses TRBV6-5 with TRBJ1-1; 7 nucleotides match TRBD1. Germline V CDR1 and CDR2: MNHEY, SVGAGI. CDR3 length: 15 residues. This CDR3 reads CASSNSGTANTEAFF. The CDR3 DNA reads as TGTGCCAGCAGTAACTCCGGGACAGCGAACACTGAAGCTTTCTTT.

The chain uses TRBV5-4 and TRBJ2-1; unclear D gene. Germline CDR1 and CDR2: SGHNT and YYREEE (reference sequence). The length of the CDR3 is 14 residues. The V end was cut by 5 bases, the J end by 5 bases, with 14 bases between. CDR3 region: CASSSDLNNNEQFF. In nucleotides, the CDR3 is TGTGCCAGCAGTTCCGACTTGAACAACAATGAGCAGTTCTTC.

This chain connects TRBV21-1 to TRBJ1-5. TRBV21-1 is flagged as a pseudogene. The CDR3 spans 14 residues. The CDR3 sequence is CASSKSNSNQPQHF. In DNA form, the CDR3 reads TGTGCCAGCAGCAAAAGCAACAGCAATCAGCCCCAGCATTTT.

J is TRBJ1-2 and V is TRBV4-1; D unclear. V shed 0 bases and J shed 8 bases, with 19 bases lying between them. The CDR3 loop spans 16 amino acids. From germline, CDR1 is MGHRA and CDR2 YSYEKL. This CDR3 is CASSQDAQEGSYGYTF. DNA of the CDR3: TGCGCCAGCAGCCAAGATGCTCAGGAGGGAAGTTACGGCTACACCTTC.

This chain uses TRBV11-2 with TRBJ2-2; possible D gene TRBD1, 6 bases. Trimming cost V 7 bases and J 6 bases, with 24 bases left between them. The CDR3 sequence is 17 residues long. Germline CDR1 is SGHAT and CDR2 is FQNNGV. The CDR3, as DNA: TGTGCCAGCACCCTTTGGGGGCGCTGGGACGGGGCCGGGGAGCTGTTTTTT. Residues: CASTLWGRWDGAGELFF. Based on the CDR3 plus reference TRBV11-2 and TRBJ2-2, the full variable domain is EAGVAQSPRYKIIEKRQSVAFWCNPISGHATLYWYQQILGQGPKLLIQFQNNGVVDDSQLPKDRFSAERLKGVDSTLKIQPAKLEDSAVYLCASTLWGRWDGAGELFFGEGSRLTVL.

This chain uses TRBV11-3 with TRBJ2-1, with D perhaps matching TRBD1 (6 bases). V lost 4 bases and J 9 bases, leaving 13 bases between the germline ends. Germline values: CDR1 SGHNT, CDR2 YENEEA. This CDR3 has 13 amino acids. The CDR3 nucleotides read TGTGCCAGCAGCTCCAGGGGCCGGTTTGAGCAGTTCTTC. Residues: CASSSRGRFEQFF.

This sequence joins TRBV13 and TRBJ2-7; D is unclear. The germline V gene encodes CDR1 PRHDT and CDR2 FYEKMQ (reference sequence). V lost 2 bases and J 6 bases, leaving 11 bases between the germline ends. The CDR3 has 13 residues. CDR3 nucleotide sequence: TGTGCCAGCAGCTTAAGTATTACGGGCGAGCAGTACTTC. It is translated as CASSLSITGEQYF. Full variable domain (outside the CDR3, taken from reference TRBV13 and TRBJ2-7): AAGVIQSPRHLIKEKRETATLKCYPIPRHDTVYWYQQGPGQDPQFLISFYEKMQSDKGSIPDRFSAQQFSDYHSELNMSSLELGDSALYFCASSLSITGEQYFGPGTRLTVT.

This sequence joins TRBV5-1 and TRBJ2-7, with 7 bases fitting TRBD1. V lost 2 bases and J lost 2; bases outside the gene matches: 10. Germline values: CDR1 SGHRS, CDR2 YFSETQ. This CDR3 has 16 residues. The CDR3 coding sequence is TGCGCCAGCAGCTTAAGGAGTCCGGGACAGCCCTACGAGCAGTACTTC. Its protein is CASSLRSPGQPYEQYF. The variable domain in full, completed from reference TRBV5-1 and TRBJ2-7, reads KAGVTQTPRYLIKTRGQQVTLSCSPISGHRSVSWYQQTPGQGLQFLFEYFSETQRNKGNFPGRFSGRQFSNSRSEMNVSTLELGDSALYLCASSLRSPGQPYEQYFGPGTRLTVT.

The chain combines TRBV15 with TRBJ2-7; 11 nucleotides agree with TRBD2. The ends lost 1 base at V and 2 bases at J; junction bases unmatched: 1. This CDR3 is built from 15 residues. Germline CDR1 and CDR2: LNHNV and YYDKDF (reference sequence). The CDR3 sequence is CATSRATSGTYEQYF. CDR3 DNA sequence: TGTGCCACCAGCAGAGCGACTAGCGGGACCTACGAGCAGTACTTC.

The chain uses TRBV7-9 and TRBJ2-5; D possibly corresponds to TRBD1 (5 bases). CDR1 is SEHNR, CDR2 FQNEAQ, per germline (reference sequence). CDR3 length equals 13 residues. The V and J ends lost 1 base and 5 bases respectively, with 8 bases between them. CDR3 sequence: CASSLVGAETQYF. Written as DNA, the CDR3 is TGTGCCAGCAGCTTAGTAGGGGCGGAGACCCAGTACTTC.

The rearrangement uses TRBV7-2 and TRBJ2-7; tentative D call: TRBD1 (6 bases). Trimming stripped 4 bases from V and 2 bases from J, with 15 bases between. CDR3 length: 15 amino acids. Per germline, CDR1 SGHTA and CDR2 FQGNSA. CDR3 amino acids: CASSSGHLPPYEQYF. The CDR3 DNA sequence: TGTGCCAGCAGCTCGGGACACCTCCCGCCCTACGAGCAGTACTTC.

This chain connects TRBV7-9 to TRBJ2-7; D perhaps matches TRBD2 (6 bases). Per germline, CDR1 SEHNR and CDR2 FQNEAQ (reference sequence). This CDR3 region has 13 residues. Trimming removed 8 bases at V and 4 bases at J, with 15 bases between. In DNA form, the CDR3 reads TGTGCCAGCCGCAACCAGGGAGGATACGAGCAGTACTTC. This sequence encodes CASRNQGGYEQYF.